The T cell receptor (beta chain) under discussion was sequenced for a study of T cell responses to AZD1222 COVID-19 vaccine listed by TCRdb under 2021. Study-wide context: AZD1222 recipients given second doses at about 4 weeks or at about 12 weeks were pooled, since spike-specific TCR depth and breadth were not found to differ between the two schedules. TCR sequencing was performed for roughly 240 trial participants, of whom around 210 were given two doses of AZD1222 and around 25 were given two doses of MenACWY control vaccine. Trial participants were enrolled by age into subgroups of 18-55, 56-69 and 70-plus years, and around 150, 28 and 57 TCR-sequenced participants, respectively, were included in these subgroups.

Germline trimming: 5 bases from V, 1 base from J; junction bases outside gene matches: 7. CDR1 and CDR2 are read off the germline V gene (reference sequence) as MNHEY and SMNVEV. Spanning cysteine to phenylalanine, the CDR3 consists of 16 amino acids. Only the CDR3 part of the read is kept: 48 bases, read in frame from the first base. The CDR3 regions of human TCRbeta chains were subjected to immunosequencing. Per the original workflow: TCRs in the repertoires were matched against a reference library of SARS-CoV-2-specific TCRs that had been generated with the MIRA antigen-specificity platform. Breadth meant the fraction of unique TCRs that were SARS-CoV-2-associated, whereas depth meant the fraction of total T cells that were SARS-CoV-2-associated. Each spike-specific TCR was assigned to its reactive spike region and to a CD4 or CD8 class using the MIRA data. Log10-transformed breadth and depth values were compared by one-way ANOVA with Sidak's multiple comparisons tests. Held by TCRdb, this immuneACCESS table contains in-frame sequences only and omits some clones. Under half of the omission traces to an unresolved V gene where checked; the cause of the rest is unknown. From that table come the V and J calls and clone size; the DNA was used to work out D and trimming. The sample has about 84,000 clones on record, roughly 87% of them singletons. 1.5% of the sample goes to the ten largest clones.

Beyond this particular receptor, the publication reports: Epitopes outside the regions mutated in the B.1.351 and B.1.1.7 variants were reportedly recognized by nearly half of the unique spike-specific TCRs. Vaccine-associated CD4 TCRs spanned the whole spike protein, with dominant responses in regions 160-218 and 743-854. Because no day 14 peak-response samples were available, the repertoires could be characterized only after the peak T cell response. The 56-69-year group was small, and its depth increase did not reach significance, likely because of low power. After two AZD1222 doses, spike-specific TCR breadth and depth were significantly higher than at day 0 and than in MenACWY recipients. Participants were mostly white British, with more females than males. The authors suggested clonal diversity may have been underestimated. Only five to seven AZD1222 recipients were SARS-CoV-2 seropositive at baseline, limiting conclusions about previously exposed vaccinees.

Turning to this clone: Its antigen specificity is not known. No much larger clonotype is one base removed from it; base qualities were not supplied.

This specimen's time point label, interpreted: baseline before first vaccination. Samples from vaccinated people were obtained from the UK trials COV001 and COV002, which included a single-blind randomized controlled phase 2/3 trial of AZD1222 (ChAdOx1 nCoV-19) in healthy adults. Trial participant PBMC samples were collected at day 0 and day 28 after the second dose for TCRbeta chain sequencing. Recombination connected TRBV27 to TRBJ1-1; the central 10 bases match TRBD1. The clonotype was recovered from an adult in good health. The specimen comprised peripheral blood, sampled on day 0 of AZD1222 vaccination. The CDR3 is CASSTRQGATNTEAFF. The nucleotides read TGTGCCAGCAGTACCCGACAGGGGGCGACGAACACTGAAGCTTTCTTT.